This TCR beta chain was captured by sequencing in a study of PD-L1 blockade in urothelial cancer. Libraries were prepared by immunoSEQ multiplex PCR; TCRdb keeps only in-frame clonotypes and omits some of them. The table includes 38,000 or so clones, roughly 84% detected once. Time point in this sample: peripheral blood 6 weeks after treatment start. Patients in the study were battling locally advanced or metastatic urothelial carcinoma. The V and J ends lost 0 bases and 4 bases, in that order; junction bases with no gene match: 8. From germline, CDR1 is LGHNA and CDR2 YSLEER. This CDR3 has 17 amino acids.

This sequence originates from a man aged 35 to 55 with urothelial cancer. Material: PBMCs, obtained around atezolizumab (anti-PD-L1) treatment. V usage is TRBV4-3 and J usage is TRBJ2-3; 9 bases are a match to TRBD2. The CDR3 region has the DNA TGCGCCAGCAGCCAAGATCACGGTAGCGGGAGAGCAGATACGCAGTATTTT. Its protein is CASSQDHGSGRADTQYF.